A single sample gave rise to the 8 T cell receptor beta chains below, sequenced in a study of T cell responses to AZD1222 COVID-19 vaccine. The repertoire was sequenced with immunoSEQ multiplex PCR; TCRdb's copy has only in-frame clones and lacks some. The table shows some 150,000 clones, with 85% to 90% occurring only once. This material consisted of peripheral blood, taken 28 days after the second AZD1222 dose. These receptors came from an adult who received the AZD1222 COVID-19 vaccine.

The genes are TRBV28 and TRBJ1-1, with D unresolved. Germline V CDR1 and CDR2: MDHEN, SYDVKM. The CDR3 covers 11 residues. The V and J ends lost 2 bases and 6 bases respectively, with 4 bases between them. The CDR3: CASSLPAEAFF. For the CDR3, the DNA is TGTGCCAGCAGTTTACCCGCTGAAGCTTTCTTT.

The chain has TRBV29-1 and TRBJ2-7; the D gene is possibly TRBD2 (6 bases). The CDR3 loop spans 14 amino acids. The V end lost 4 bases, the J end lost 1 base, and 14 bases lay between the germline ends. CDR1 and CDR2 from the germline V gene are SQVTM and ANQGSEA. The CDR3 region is CSVGRDRASYEQYF. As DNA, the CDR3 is TGCAGCGTTGGGAGGGATAGGGCATCCTACGAGCAGTACTTC.

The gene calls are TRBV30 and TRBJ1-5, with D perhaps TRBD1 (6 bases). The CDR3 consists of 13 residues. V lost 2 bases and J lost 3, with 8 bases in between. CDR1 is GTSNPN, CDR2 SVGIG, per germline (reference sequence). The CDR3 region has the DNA TGTGCCTGGAGTACAGGGATCAATCAGCCCCAGCATTTT. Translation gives CAWSTGINQPQHF.

CDR3 sequence (DNA): TGTGCCAGCAGGCCGACGGACAGACCGAACACTGAAGCTTTCTTT. Translated: CASRPTDRPNTEAFF. The gene calls are TRBV28 and TRBJ1-1, with a possible D match to TRBD1 (6 bases). This CDR3 has 15 residues. V lost 6 bases and J 1 base, leaving 15 bases between the germline ends. The germline CDR1 and CDR2 sequences are MDHEN and SYDVKM.

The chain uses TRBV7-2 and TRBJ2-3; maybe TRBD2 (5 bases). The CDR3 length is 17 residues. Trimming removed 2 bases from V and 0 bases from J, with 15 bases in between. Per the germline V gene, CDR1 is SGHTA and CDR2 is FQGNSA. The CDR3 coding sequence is TGTGCCAGCAGCTTAAGGAGGAGGCCCTCTAGCACAGATACGCAGTATTTT. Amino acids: CASSLRRRPSSTDTQYF.

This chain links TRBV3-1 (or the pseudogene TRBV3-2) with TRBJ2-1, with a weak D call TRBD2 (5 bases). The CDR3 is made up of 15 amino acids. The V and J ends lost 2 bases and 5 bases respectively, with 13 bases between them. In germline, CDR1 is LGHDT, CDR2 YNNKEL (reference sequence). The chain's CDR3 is CASSQTRGAHNEQFF. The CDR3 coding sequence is TGTGCCAGCAGCCAAACTCGGGGAGCTCACAATGAGCAGTTCTTC.

The CDR3 region is CASSLISSAGTEAFF. In nucleotides, the CDR3 is TGTGCCAGCAGTTTAATCAGTAGCGCCGGGACTGAAGCTTTCTTT. The gene calls are TRBV28 and TRBJ1-1; no reliable D call. V lost 2 bases and J 5 bases, leaving 15 bases between the germline ends. Germline lookup yields CDR1 MDHEN and CDR2 SYDVKM. The CDR3 length is 15 residues.

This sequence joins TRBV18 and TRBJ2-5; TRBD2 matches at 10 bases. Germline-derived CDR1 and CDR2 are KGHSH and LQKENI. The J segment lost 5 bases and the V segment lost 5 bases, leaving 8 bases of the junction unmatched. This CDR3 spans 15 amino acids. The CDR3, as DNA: TGTGCCAGCTCATCGCAAGCGGGAGGGGGTGAGACCCAGTACTTC. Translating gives CASSSQAGGGETQYF.